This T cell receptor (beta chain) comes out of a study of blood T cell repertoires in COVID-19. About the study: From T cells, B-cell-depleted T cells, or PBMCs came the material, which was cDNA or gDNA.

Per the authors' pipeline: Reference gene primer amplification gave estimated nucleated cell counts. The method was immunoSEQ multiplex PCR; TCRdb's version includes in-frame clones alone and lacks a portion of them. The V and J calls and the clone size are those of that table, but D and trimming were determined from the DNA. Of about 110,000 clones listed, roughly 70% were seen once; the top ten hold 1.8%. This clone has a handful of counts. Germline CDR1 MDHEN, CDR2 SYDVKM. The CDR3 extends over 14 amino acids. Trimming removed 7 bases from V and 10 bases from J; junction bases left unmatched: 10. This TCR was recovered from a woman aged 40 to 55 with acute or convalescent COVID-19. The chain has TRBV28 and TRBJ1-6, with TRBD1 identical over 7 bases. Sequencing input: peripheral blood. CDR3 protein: CASNFEGAGSPLHF. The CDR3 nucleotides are TGTGCCAGCAACTTTGAGGGGGCTGGATCACCCCTCCACTTT.